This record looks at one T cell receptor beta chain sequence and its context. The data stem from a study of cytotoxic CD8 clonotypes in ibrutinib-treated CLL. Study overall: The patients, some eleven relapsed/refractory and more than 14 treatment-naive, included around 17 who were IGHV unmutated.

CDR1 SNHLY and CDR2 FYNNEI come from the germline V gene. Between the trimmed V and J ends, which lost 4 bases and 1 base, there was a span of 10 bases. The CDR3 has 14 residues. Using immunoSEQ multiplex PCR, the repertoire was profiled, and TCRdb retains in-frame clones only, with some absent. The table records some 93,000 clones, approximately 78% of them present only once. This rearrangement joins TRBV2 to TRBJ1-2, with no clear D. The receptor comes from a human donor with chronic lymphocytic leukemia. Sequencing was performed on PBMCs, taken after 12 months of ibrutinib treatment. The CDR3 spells CASSGFQDNYGYTF. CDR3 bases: TGTGCCAGCAGTGGGTTCCAGGATAACTATGGCTACACCTTC.